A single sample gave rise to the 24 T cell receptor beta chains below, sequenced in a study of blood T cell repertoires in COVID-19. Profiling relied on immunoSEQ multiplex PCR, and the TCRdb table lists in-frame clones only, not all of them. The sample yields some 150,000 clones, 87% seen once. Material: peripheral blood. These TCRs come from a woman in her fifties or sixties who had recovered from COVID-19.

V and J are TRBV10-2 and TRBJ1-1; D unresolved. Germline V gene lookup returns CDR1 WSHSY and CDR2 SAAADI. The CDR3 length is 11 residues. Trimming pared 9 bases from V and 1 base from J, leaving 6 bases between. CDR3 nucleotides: TGCGCCAGTCAGGCGAACACTGAAGCTTTCTTT. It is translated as CASQANTEAFF.

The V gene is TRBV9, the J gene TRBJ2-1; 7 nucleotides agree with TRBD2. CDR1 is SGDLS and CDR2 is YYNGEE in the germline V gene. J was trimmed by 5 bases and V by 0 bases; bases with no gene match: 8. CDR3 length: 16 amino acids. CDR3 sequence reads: CASSVDQAGRHNEQFF. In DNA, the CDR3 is TGTGCCAGCAGCGTAGACCAAGCGGGGAGGCACAATGAGCAGTTCTTC.

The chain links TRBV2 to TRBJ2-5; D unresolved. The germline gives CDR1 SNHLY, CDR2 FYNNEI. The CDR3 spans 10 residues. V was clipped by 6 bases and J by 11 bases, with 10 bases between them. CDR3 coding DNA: TGTGCCAGCAGCGCCGGAGTGCAGTACTTC. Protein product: CASSAGVQYF.

The chain's CDR3 is CASVTGGRETQYF. DNA for the CDR3: TGTGCCAGTGTAACGGGGGGGCGGGAGACCCAGTACTTC. The gene calls are TRBV2 and TRBJ2-5, with 8 nucleotides matching TRBD2. CDR1 is SNHLY and CDR2 is FYNNEI in the germline V gene. The CDR3 totals 13 residues. V shed 9 bases and J 5 bases; nucleotides not matched to a gene: 8.

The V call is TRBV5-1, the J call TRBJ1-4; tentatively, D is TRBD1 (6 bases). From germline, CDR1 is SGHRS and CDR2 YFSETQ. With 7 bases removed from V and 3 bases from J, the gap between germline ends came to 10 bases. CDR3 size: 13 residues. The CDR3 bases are TGCGCCAGCCGGGACATAGCTAATGAAAAACTGTTTTTT. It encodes CASRDIANEKLFF.

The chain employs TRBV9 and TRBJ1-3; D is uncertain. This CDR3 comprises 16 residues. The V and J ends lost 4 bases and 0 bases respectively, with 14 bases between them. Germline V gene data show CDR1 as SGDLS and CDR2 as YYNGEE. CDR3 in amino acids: CASSPNPTSSGNTIYF. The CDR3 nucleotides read TGTGCCAGCAGCCCTAATCCGACAAGCTCTGGAAACACCATATATTTT.

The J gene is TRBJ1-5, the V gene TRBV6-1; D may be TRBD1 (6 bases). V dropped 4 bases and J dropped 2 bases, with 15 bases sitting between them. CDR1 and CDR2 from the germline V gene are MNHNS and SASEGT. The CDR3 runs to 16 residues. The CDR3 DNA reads TGTGCCAGCAGTGGGGGCGCAGGGGCTGGCAATCAGCCCCAGCATTTT. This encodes CASSGGAGAGNQPQHF.

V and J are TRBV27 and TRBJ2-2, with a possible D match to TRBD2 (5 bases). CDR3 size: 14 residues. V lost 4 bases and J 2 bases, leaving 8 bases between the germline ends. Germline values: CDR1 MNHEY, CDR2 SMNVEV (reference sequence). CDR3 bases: TGTGCCAGCAGTTGGAGGACTAACACCGGGGAGCTGTTTTTT. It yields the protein CASSWRTNTGELFF.

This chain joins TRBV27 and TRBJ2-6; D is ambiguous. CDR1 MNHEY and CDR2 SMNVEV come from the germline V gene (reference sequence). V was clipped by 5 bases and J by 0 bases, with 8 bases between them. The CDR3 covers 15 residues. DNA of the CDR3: TGTGCCAGCAGTCCGTCTTACTCTGGGGCCAACGTCCTGACTTTC. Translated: CASSPSYSGANVLTF.

The CDR3 region is CASSLRTGGLVETQYF. The CDR3 DNA reads as TGTGCCAGCAGCTTAAGGACAGGGGGTTTGGTGGAGACCCAGTACTTC. The chain carries TRBV11-2 and TRBJ2-5; 10 bases align to TRBD1. The CDR3 runs to 16 residues. Germline V gene lookup returns CDR1 SGHAT and CDR2 FQNNGV. With V trimmed by 2 bases and J by 5 bases, 8 bases remained unmatched.

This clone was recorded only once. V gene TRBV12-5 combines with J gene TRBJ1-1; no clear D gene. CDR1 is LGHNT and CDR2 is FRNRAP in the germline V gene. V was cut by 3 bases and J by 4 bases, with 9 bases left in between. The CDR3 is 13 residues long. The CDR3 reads CASGLRGGTEAFF. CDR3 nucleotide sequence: TGTGCTAGTGGTTTACGTGGAGGCACTGAAGCTTTCTTT.

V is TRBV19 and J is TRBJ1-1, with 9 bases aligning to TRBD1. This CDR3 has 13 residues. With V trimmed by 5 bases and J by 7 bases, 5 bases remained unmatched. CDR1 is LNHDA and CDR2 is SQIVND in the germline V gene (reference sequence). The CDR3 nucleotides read TGTGCCAGTAGTTCACAGGGGGCGGTTGAAGCTTTCTTT. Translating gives CASSSQGAVEAFF.

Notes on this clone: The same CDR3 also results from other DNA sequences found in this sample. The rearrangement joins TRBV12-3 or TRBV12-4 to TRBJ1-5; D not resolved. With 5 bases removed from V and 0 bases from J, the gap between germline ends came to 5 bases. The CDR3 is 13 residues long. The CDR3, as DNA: TGTGCCAGCAGTCTCTATAGCAATCAGCCCCAGCATTTT. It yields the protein CASSLYSNQPQHF.

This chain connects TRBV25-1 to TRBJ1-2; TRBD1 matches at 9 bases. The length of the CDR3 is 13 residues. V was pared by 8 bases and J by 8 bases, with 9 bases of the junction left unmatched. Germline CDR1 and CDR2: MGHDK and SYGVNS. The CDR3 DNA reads TGTGCCAGCGGGACAGGGAATGTTATGGGCTACACCTTC. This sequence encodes CASGTGNVMGYTF.

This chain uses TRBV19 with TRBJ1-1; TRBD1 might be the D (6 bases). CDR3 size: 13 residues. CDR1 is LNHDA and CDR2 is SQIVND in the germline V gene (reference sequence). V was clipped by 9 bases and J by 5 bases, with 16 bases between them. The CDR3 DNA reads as TGTGCCAGCAAGGGGGGGCGTAATACTGAAGCTTTCTTT. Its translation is CASKGGRNTEAFF.

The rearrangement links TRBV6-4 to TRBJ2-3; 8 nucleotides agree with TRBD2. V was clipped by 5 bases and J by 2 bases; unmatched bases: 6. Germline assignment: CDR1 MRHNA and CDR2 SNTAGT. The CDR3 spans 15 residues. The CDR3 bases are TGTGCCAGCAGTATCCGGGGGGGCGACACAGATACGCAGTATTTT. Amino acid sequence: CASSIRGGDTDTQYF.

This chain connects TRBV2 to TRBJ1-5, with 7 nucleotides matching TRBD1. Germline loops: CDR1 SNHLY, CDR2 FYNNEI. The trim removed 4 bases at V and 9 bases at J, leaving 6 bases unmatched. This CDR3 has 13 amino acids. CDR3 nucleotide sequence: TGTGCCAGCAGTGGACAGGGTTTGGGGCCCCAGCATTTT. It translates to CASSGQGLGPQHF.

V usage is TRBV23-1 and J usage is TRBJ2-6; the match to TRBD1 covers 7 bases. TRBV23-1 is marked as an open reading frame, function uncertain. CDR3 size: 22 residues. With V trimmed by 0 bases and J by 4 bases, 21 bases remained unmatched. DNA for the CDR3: TGCGCCAGCAGTCAATCTGGAGTCGGTCGAGGGGGCGTCTTGGAAGGGGCCAACGTCCTGACTTTC. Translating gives CASSQSGVGRGGVLEGANVLTF.

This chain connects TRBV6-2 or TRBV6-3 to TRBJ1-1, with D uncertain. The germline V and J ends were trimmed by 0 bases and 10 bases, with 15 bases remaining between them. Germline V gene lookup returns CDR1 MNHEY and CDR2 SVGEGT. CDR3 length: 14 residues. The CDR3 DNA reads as TGTGCCAGCAGTTACTCGTACTCCCCTATCGGAGCTTTCTTT. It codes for CASSYSYSPIGAFF.

The CDR3, as DNA: TGTGCCAGCAGCCAAGAAGGACAGGGGAGCACTGAAGCTTTCTTT. This codes for CASSQEGQGSTEAFF. The chain joins TRBV3-1 (or the pseudogene TRBV3-2) to TRBJ1-1; TRBD1 agrees at 9 bases. The CDR3 has 15 amino acids. Germline V gene lookup returns CDR1 LGHDT and CDR2 YNNKEL (reference sequence). J lost 4 bases, V lost 0 bases, and 3 bases had no gene match.

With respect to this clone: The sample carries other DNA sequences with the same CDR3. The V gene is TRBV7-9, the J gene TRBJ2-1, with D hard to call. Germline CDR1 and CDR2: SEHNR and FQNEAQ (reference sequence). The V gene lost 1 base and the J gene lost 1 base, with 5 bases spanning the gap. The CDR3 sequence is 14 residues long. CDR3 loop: CASSLGQSYNEQFF. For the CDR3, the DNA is TGTGCCAGCAGCTTAGGTCAATCCTACAATGAGCAGTTCTTC.

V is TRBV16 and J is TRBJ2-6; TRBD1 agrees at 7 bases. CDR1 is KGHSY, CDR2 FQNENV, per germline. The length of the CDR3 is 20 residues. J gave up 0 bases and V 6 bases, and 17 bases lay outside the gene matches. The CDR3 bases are TGTGCCAGCAGGCCGGGTCGCGCGACAGGGTTCCCCTCTGGGGCCAACGTCCTGACTTTC. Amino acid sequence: CASRPGRATGFPSGANVLTF. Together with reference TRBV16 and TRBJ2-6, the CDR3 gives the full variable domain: GEEVAQTPKHLVRGEGQKAKLYCAPIKGHSYVFWYQQVLKNEFKFLISFQNENVFDETGMPKERFSAKCLPNSPCSLEIQATKLEDSAVYFCASRPGRATGFPSGANVLTFGAGSRLTVL.

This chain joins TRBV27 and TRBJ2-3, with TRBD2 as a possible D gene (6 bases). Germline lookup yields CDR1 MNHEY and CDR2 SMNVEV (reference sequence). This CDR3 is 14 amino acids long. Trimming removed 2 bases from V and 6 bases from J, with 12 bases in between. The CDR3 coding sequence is TGTGCCAGCAGTTTAGCGGGGATGGGCGATACGCAGTATTTT. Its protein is CASSLAGMGDTQYF.

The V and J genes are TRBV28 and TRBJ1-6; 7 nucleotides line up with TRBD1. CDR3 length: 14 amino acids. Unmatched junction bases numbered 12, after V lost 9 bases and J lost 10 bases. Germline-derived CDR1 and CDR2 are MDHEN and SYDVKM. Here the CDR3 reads CASREGTVKSPLHF. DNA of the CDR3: TGTGCCAGTCGAGAGGGGACAGTTAAATCACCCCTCCACTTT.